The clone carrying this TCR beta chain was counted only a few times. These data are taken from a study of T-cell reconstitution after alpha-beta-depleted transplantation in children. The CDR3 length is 16 residues. Unique molecular identifiers were used in preparing the TCRbeta library. Each CDR3 protein is one row after TCRdb ran MiXCR on the PCR reads. The sample includes about 210,000 distinct CDR3 sequences, 17% of them seen just once. This material consisted of PBMCs, mostly from graft donor cells, taken 360 days after TCRalphabeta/CD19-depleted stem cell transplant. The chain carries TRBV21-1 and TRBJ2-7; the table assigns TRBD1, which was not confirmed against the DNA. TRBV21-1 is described as a pseudogene. The sequence was obtained from a male patient between 2 and 10 years old who had a stem cell transplant for acute lymphoblastic leukemia, so the T cells may come from the graft donor. CDR3 amino acids: CASSRCRERESYEQYF. The CDR3 region has the DNA TGTGCCAGCAGCAGGTGCAGGGAGAGGGAGTCCTACGAGCAGTACTTC.